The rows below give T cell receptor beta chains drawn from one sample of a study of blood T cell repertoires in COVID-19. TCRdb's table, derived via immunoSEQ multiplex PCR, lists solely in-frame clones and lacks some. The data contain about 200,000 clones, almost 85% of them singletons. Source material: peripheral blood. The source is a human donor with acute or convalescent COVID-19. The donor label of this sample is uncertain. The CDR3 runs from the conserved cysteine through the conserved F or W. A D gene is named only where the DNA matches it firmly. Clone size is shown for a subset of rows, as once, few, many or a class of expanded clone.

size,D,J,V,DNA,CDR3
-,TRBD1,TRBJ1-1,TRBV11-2,TGTGCCAGCAGCGCAAGGGACAGATCAGTTTTTGAAGCTTTCTTT,CASSARDRSVFEAFF
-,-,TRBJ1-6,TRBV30,TGTGCCTGGAGTGCGGGGGGTCAAGGTGGCATCCACTTT,CAWSAGGQGGIHF
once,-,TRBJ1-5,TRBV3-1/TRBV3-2,TGTGCCAGCAGCCTTGTGCCGGGTAGACCATATAGCAATCAGCCCCAGCATTTT,CASSLVPGRPYSNQPQHF
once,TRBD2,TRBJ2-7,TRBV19,TGTGCCAGTAGTACCCGGGAGGGTGGCTACGAGCAGTACTTC,CASSTREGGYEQYF
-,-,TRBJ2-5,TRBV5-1,TGCGCCAGCATGATGTTCGGGGGAGAACAAGAGACCCAGTACTTC,CASMMFGGEQETQYF
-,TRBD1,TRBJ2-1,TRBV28,TGTGCCAGCAGTCCCCGGGACAGGGTCTACAATGAGCAGTTCTTC,CASSPRDRVYNEQFF
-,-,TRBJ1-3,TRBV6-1,TGTGCCAGCAGTTATGACAGCCTTGGAAACACCATATATTTT,CASSYDSLGNTIYF
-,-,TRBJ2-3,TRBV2,TGTGCCAGCAGTGTCAGTTCGGATACGCAGTATTTT,CASSVSSDTQYF
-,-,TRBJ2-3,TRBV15,TGTGCCACCAGCAGAGCTAACAGTTTCACAGATACGCAGTATTTT,CATSRANSFTDTQYF
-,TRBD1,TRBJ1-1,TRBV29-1,TGCAGCGCGAACAGGGGTGAGGCTGAAGCTTTCTTT,CSANRGEAEAFF
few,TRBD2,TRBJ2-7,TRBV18,TGTGCCGCGGGGACTACAACCTACGAGCAGTACTTC,CAAGTTTYEQYF
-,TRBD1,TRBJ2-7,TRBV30,TGTGCCTGGGGGACAGGAGGAGGCGAGCAGTACTTC,CAWGTGGGEQYF
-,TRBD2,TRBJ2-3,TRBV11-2,TGTGCCAGCAGCCCGGGACTAGCGGGAGTGAGCACAGATACGCAGTATTTT,CASSPGLAGVSTDTQYF
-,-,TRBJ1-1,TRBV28,TGTGCCAGCGGAGTGGGAGACTTT,CASGVGDF